These 29 T cell receptor beta chains were sequenced from one sample in a study of cytomegalovirus exposure and HLA in healthy donors. The primer mix had 60 Vbeta and 13 Jbeta primers. Using immunoSEQ multiplex PCR, the repertoire was profiled, and TCRdb retains in-frame clones only, with some absent. Of around 270,000 clones listed, about four fifths were seen once; the top ten hold about 0.3%. Source material: PBMCs. The receptors derive from a girl aged 2 to 10 in good health and CMV-seronegative.

V usage is TRBV6-6 and J usage is TRBJ2-1, with 8 bases lining up with TRBD2. The CDR3 has 14 amino acids. Unmatched junction bases numbered 11, after V lost 8 bases and J lost 8 bases. Germline V gives CDR1 MNHNY, CDR2 SVGAGI (reference sequence). The CDR3 protein is CASLRGGLSDEQFF. The CDR3 nucleotides are TGTGCCAGCCTCCGGGGGGGCCTCAGTGATGAGCAGTTCTTC.

V usage is TRBV2 and J usage is TRBJ2-1; D perhaps matches TRBD2 (5 bases). The V gene's germline CDR1 is SNHLY and CDR2 FYNNEI. The CDR3 extends over 14 amino acids. The V and J ends lost 9 bases and 6 bases respectively, with 18 bases between them. This CDR3 reads CARGRGRPANEQFF. The CDR3 region has the DNA TGTGCCAGGGGTAGAGGGAGACCCGCCAATGAGCAGTTCTTC.

The chain is built from TRBV6-1 and TRBJ1-1; the match to TRBD1 covers 10 bases. CDR3 length: 15 residues. V lost 4 bases to trimming and J lost 4 bases; unmatched junction nucleotides: 6. Germline V gives CDR1 MNHNS, CDR2 SASEGT. The CDR3 here is CASSGQGARGTEAFF. The CDR3 DNA sequence: TGTGCCAGCAGTGGACAGGGGGCGCGGGGCACTGAAGCTTTCTTT.

V is TRBV5-6 and J is TRBJ2-5; TRBD2 matches at 8 bases. This CDR3 spans 13 amino acids. Germline V gene lookup returns CDR1 SGHDT and CDR2 YYEEEE. V lost 0 bases and J lost 11; bases outside the gene matches: 6. The CDR3 protein is CASSLDRRGEQYF. CDR3 DNA sequence: TGTGCCAGCAGCTTGGATAGGCGGGGGGAGCAGTACTTC.

V usage is TRBV5-1 and J usage is TRBJ2-3, with D uncertain. The length of the CDR3 is 14 residues. The V and J ends lost 2 bases and 0 bases respectively, with 7 bases between them. Per the germline V gene, CDR1 is SGHRS and CDR2 is YFSETQ. CDR3 in amino acids: CASSFVRSTDTQYF. In nucleotides, the CDR3 is TGCGCCAGCAGCTTCGTTAGAAGCACAGATACGCAGTATTTT.

This clone was counted between two and nine times. The chain carries TRBV5-1 and TRBJ2-2, with D tentatively TRBD2 (6 bases). The CDR3 spans 14 residues. Germline CDR1 and CDR2: SGHRS and YFSETQ. Trimming took 5 bases from V and 5 from J, leaving 13 bases between them. The DNA of the CDR3 is TGCGCCAGCAGAGTCCCTGCGGGGACCGGGGAGCTGTTTTTT. Protein product: CASRVPAGTGELFF.

In this sample, this clone turned up a few times. The rearrangement joins TRBV28 to TRBJ2-7; 7 bases align to TRBD2. J lost 3 bases, V lost 6 bases, and 5 bases had no gene match. Germline V lookup: CDR1 MDHEN, CDR2 SYDVKM. CDR3 length equals 13 residues. DNA of the CDR3: TGTGCCAGCAGCGGACTAGTTGGCTACGAGCAGTACTTC. Its translation is CASSGLVGYEQYF.

The V call is TRBV27, the J call TRBJ2-1; no reliable D call. The germline gives CDR1 MNHEY, CDR2 SMNVEV (reference sequence). Trimming took 2 bases from V and 3 from J, leaving 5 bases between them. The CDR3 has 13 residues. The DNA for the CDR3 is TGTGCCAGCAGTTTAGCCAGCTACAATGAGCAGTTCTTC. Translation gives CASSLASYNEQFF.

This clone came up a few times. This chain connects TRBV9 to TRBJ1-3; D is unresolved. Trimming stripped 0 bases from V and 0 bases from J, with 10 bases between. Germline loops: CDR1 SGDLS, CDR2 YYNGEE. The CDR3 is 16 residues long. DNA for the CDR3: TGTGCCAGCAGCGTAGCTGGGCCGGACTCTGGAAACACCATATATTTT. Encoded protein: CASSVAGPDSGNTIYF.

This chain connects TRBV7-3 to TRBJ1-1; TRBD1 matches 11 bases. This CDR3 contains 17 residues. CDR1 is SGHTA and CDR2 is FQGTGA in the germline V gene. V lost 1 base and J lost 1; bases outside the gene matches: 5. The CDR3 DNA reads TGTGCCAGCAGCTTAAGGAGGGGACAGGGGGGGAACACTGAAGCTTTCTTT. Its translation is CASSLRRGQGGNTEAFF.

The chain is built from TRBV4-1 and TRBJ2-7, with D possibly being TRBD2 (6 bases). V lost 4 bases to trimming and J lost 6 bases, with 16 bases between them. Germline V gives CDR1 MGHRA, CDR2 YSYEKL. The CDR3 spans 14 residues. DNA for the CDR3: TGCGCCAGCAGCCGCACCCGGGACTCGGGCGAGCAGTACTTC. Translating it yields CASSRTRDSGEQYF.

The rearrangement links TRBV21-1 to TRBJ1-5; TRBD1 is the table's D call, not checked against the DNA. TRBV21-1 has pseudogene status. CDR3 length equals 15 residues. In nucleotides, the CDR3 is TGTGCCAGCAGCAAAACAGTTTATAGCAATCAGCCCCAGCATTTT. Protein product: CASSKTVYSNQPQHF.

The rearrangement links TRBV4-2 to TRBJ2-5; 7 nucleotides line up with TRBD1. From germline, CDR1 is LGHNA and CDR2 YNFKEQ. The CDR3 extends over 15 amino acids. After removal of 3 bases from V and 3 bases from J, the junction contained 7 bases not matched to a gene. CDR3 in amino acids: CASSHSRQGKETQYF. The CDR3 nucleotides read TGTGCCAGCAGCCATTCCCGACAGGGAAAAGAGACCCAGTACTTC.

The V call is TRBV15, the J call TRBJ2-1; 7 bases are shared with TRBD2. Germline-derived CDR1 and CDR2 are LNHNV and YYDKDF (reference sequence). The CDR3 runs to 16 residues. The V and J ends lost 0 bases and 8 bases, in that order; junction bases with no gene match: 10. CDR3 DNA: TGTGCCACCAGCAGAGATCTTGGGGGGGTGTCGGATGAGCAGTTCTTC. Translation: CATSRDLGGVSDEQFF. Full variable domain (outside the CDR3, taken from reference TRBV15 and TRBJ2-1): DAMVIQNPRYQVTQFGKPVTLSCSQTLNHNVMYWYQQKSSQAPKLLFHYYDKDFNNEADTPDNFQSRRPNTSFCFLDIRSPGLGDTAMYLCATSRDLGGVSDEQFFGPGTRLTVL.

The rearrangement uses TRBV15 and TRBJ2-5; 9 positions agree with TRBD1. Per the germline V gene, CDR1 is LNHNV and CDR2 is YYDKDF (reference sequence). The CDR3 runs 15 residues. Losses at the gene ends were 6 bases for V and 5 bases for J; bases not matched to a gene: 10. CDR3 sequence reads: CATRGIQGARETQYF. CDR3 DNA sequence: TGTGCCACCAGAGGGATACAGGGGGCGCGTGAGACCCAGTACTTC.

In its sample, this clone was seen once. The sample holds other DNA sequences that translate to the same CDR3. The rearrangement joins TRBV9 to TRBJ2-7; 10 positions agree with TRBD1. This CDR3 contains 13 residues. The V segment lost 0 bases and the J segment 6 bases; nucleotides outside the gene matches: 0. CDR1 SGDLS and CDR2 YYNGEE come from the germline V gene. The CDR3 DNA is TGTGCCAGCAGCGTAGGGACAGGGGGCGAGCAGTACTTC. Encoded protein: CASSVGTGGEQYF.

The chain recombines TRBV7-9 with TRBJ2-7, with 8 bases fitting TRBD2. CDR3 length: 16 amino acids. V lost 0 bases, J lost 2 bases, and 6 bases stayed unmatched. Germline V gives CDR1 SEHNR, CDR2 FQNEAQ (reference sequence). The CDR3 DNA sequence: TGTGCCAGCAGCTTAGCGTCGGGAGGGCCCACCTACGAGCAGTACTTC. The encoded protein is CASSLASGGPTYEQYF. The variable domain in full, completed from reference TRBV7-9 and TRBJ2-7, reads DTGVSQNPRHKITKRGQNVTFRCDPISEHNRLYWYRQTLGQGPEFLTYFQNEAQLEKSRLLSDRFSAERPKGSFSTLEIQRTEQGDSAMYLCASSLASGGPTYEQYFGPGTRLTVT.

The genes are TRBV23-1 and TRBJ2-7; D remains ambiguous. TRBV23-1 has ORF status, its function being uncertain. Trimming removed 10 bases from V and 3 bases from J, with 10 bases in between. The CDR3 is 11 amino acids. In DNA form, the CDR3 reads TGCGCCAACTGTAGTGTCTACGAGCAGTACTTC. Translated: CANCSVYEQYF.

J is TRBJ1-5 and V is TRBV27; D is perhaps TRBD1 (5 bases). The germline gives CDR1 MNHEY, CDR2 SMNVEV (reference sequence). With 5 bases removed from V and 3 bases from J, the gap between germline ends came to 11 bases. This CDR3 is 14 amino acids long. CDR3 nucleotide sequence: TGTGCCAGCAGTACCGACAGAAACAATCAGCCCCAGCATTTT. Amino acid sequence: CASSTDRNNQPQHF.

The chain combines TRBV2 with TRBJ2-5, with D tentatively TRBD2 (7 bases). Trimming removed 8 bases from V and 9 bases from J, with 25 bases in between. CDR1 SNHLY and CDR2 FYNNEI come from the germline V gene. The CDR3 is made up of 15 amino acids. Written as DNA, the CDR3 is TGTGCCAGCCACCCCGAGGGGGGACTAAGTAGGTCCCAGTACTTC. Translating it yields CASHPEGGLSRSQYF. Complete variable domain (other parts from reference TRBV2 and TRBJ2-5): EPEVTQTPSHQVTQMGQEVILRCVPISNHLYFYWYRQILGQKVEFLVSFYNNEISEKSEIFDDQFSVERPDGSNFTLKIRSTKLEDSAMYFCASHPEGGLSRSQYFGPGTRLLVL.

This clone was observed a few times. The chain links TRBV27 to TRBJ2-3; 8 positions agree with TRBD2. This CDR3 has 16 residues. The germline gives CDR1 MNHEY, CDR2 SMNVEV (reference sequence). V lost 5 bases, J lost 0 bases, and 7 bases stayed unmatched. The chain's CDR3 is CASSPRGGSSTDTQYF. The CDR3 bases are TGTGCCAGCAGTCCACGCGGGGGGTCTAGCACAGATACGCAGTATTTT.

This chain connects TRBV7-9 to TRBJ1-1; D is possibly TRBD1 (6 bases). Germline values: CDR1 SEHNR, CDR2 FQNEAQ (reference sequence). CDR3 length equals 14 residues. The V gene lost 5 bases and the J gene lost 1 base, with 11 bases spanning the gap. The CDR3 is CASSLTTGNTEAFF. CDR3 nucleotide sequence: TGTGCCAGCAGCCTAACGACAGGGAACACTGAAGCTTTCTTT.

This clone was seen once. J is TRBJ2-1 and V is TRBV7-9, with D possibly matching TRBD2 (5 bases). Germline V CDR1 and CDR2: SEHNR, FQNEAQ (reference sequence). The CDR3 covers 15 residues. Trimming stripped 5 bases from V and 4 bases from J, with 15 bases between. This chain's CDR3 is CASSPDPTRYNEQFF. For the CDR3, the DNA is TGTGCCAGCAGCCCGGACCCAACTAGATACAATGAGCAGTTCTTC.

The chain is built from TRBV7-2 and TRBJ2-2; tentatively, D is TRBD1 (5 bases). Trimming pared 1 base from V and 6 bases from J, leaving 12 bases between. The CDR3 loop spans 15 amino acids. CDR1 SGHTA and CDR2 FQGNSA come from the germline V gene. The CDR3 DNA follows: TGTGCCAGCAGCTTAGATCGGCAGGGATCCGGGGAGCTGTTTTTT. This translates into CASSLDRQGSGELFF.

The J gene is TRBJ1-2, the V gene TRBV6-5; D remains ambiguous. This CDR3 spans 15 amino acids. Germline CDR1 MNHEY, CDR2 SVGAGI. V shed 0 bases and J shed 4 bases, with 12 bases lying between them. CDR3 amino acids: CASSYSPEGRYGYTF. Written as DNA, the CDR3 is TGTGCCAGCAGTTACTCCCCAGAGGGTCGCTATGGCTACACCTTC.

This clone has only one observation. The CDR3 DNA is TGTGCCAGCAGGAGCGGGAGGGCCGATTGGCCCGACTCCTACGAGCAGTACTTC. The encoded protein is CASRSGRADWPDSYEQYF. The chain combines TRBV2 with TRBJ2-7; 10 bases agree with TRBD2. With 6 bases clipped from V and 0 bases from J, the junction kept 14 bases outside the gene matches. The length of the CDR3 is 18 residues. CDR1 and CDR2 from the germline V gene are SNHLY and FYNNEI.

The chain links TRBV19 to TRBJ2-1, with D possibly matching TRBD2 (7 bases). V was clipped by 7 bases and J by 7 bases, with 32 bases between them. The length of the CDR3 is 19 residues. Germline V gives CDR1 LNHDA, CDR2 SQIVND (reference sequence). The CDR3 here is CASTPSRGRGNTVRNEQFF. The CDR3, as DNA: TGTGCCAGTACCCCTAGTAGGGGGAGGGGGAATACCGTCCGGAATGAGCAGTTCTTC.

The chain employs TRBV30 and TRBJ2-3, with 7 bases that match TRBD2. The CDR3 runs to 16 residues. The germline V gene has CDR1 GTSNPN and CDR2 SVGIG (reference sequence). V was clipped by 1 base and J by 4 bases; unmatched bases: 11. The CDR3: CAWSGILAEEADTQYF. In nucleotides, the CDR3 is TGTGCCTGGAGTGGGATCCTAGCGGAAGAGGCAGATACGCAGTATTTT. Using reference TRBV30 and TRBJ2-3 for the parts outside the CDR3, the full variable domain is SQTIHQWPATLVQPVGSPLSLECTVEGTSNPNLYWYRQAAGRGLQLLFYSVGIGQISSEVPQNLSASRPQDRQFILSSKKLLLSDSGFYLCAWSGILAEEADTQYFGPGTRLTVL.

This rearrangement joins TRBV29-1 to TRBJ2-5, with 8 bases aligning to TRBD2. With V trimmed by 0 bases and J by 5 bases, 11 bases remained unmatched. The CDR3 is 16 amino acids. Per the germline V gene, CDR1 is SQVTM and CDR2 is ANQGSEA. The CDR3 loop reads CSVEDRPLAGGETQYF. The DNA of the CDR3 is TGCAGCGTTGAAGATCGGCCCCTAGCGGGTGGGGAGACCCAGTACTTC.